The 4 T cell receptor beta chains below all came from one sample that was sequenced in a study of blood T cell repertoires in COVID-19. Profiling relied on immunoSEQ multiplex PCR, and the TCRdb table lists in-frame clones only, not all of them. In the table there are 95,000 to 150,000 clones, approximately 81% of which are singletons. What was sequenced was peripheral blood. The receptors derive from a man aged 60 to 75 with acute or convalescent COVID-19.

The count of this clone is one. The V gene is TRBV27, the J gene TRBJ2-1; the match to TRBD2 covers 14 bases. The V and J ends lost 1 base and 6 bases, in that order; junction bases with no gene match: 2. Germline lookup yields CDR1 MNHEY and CDR2 SMNVEV (reference sequence). The CDR3 contains 16 residues. CDR3 residues: CASSLWGTSGSNEQFF. The CDR3 DNA follows: TGTGCCAGCAGTTTATGGGGGACTAGCGGGAGCAATGAGCAGTTCTTC.

This clone was detected many times. The rearrangement joins TRBV3-1 (or the pseudogene TRBV3-2) to TRBJ1-1; tentatively, D is TRBD1 (6 bases). The ends were cut back, 4 bases at V and 6 bases at J, with 15 bases in the middle. Looked up from germline, CDR1 is LGHDT and CDR2 is YNNKEL (reference sequence). The CDR3 has 14 residues. Here the CDR3 reads CASSRTGGVAEAFF. The CDR3 coding sequence is TGTGCCAGCAGCCGGACGGGGGGCGTTGCTGAAGCTTTCTTT.

This clone appeared a few times. The chain employs TRBV11-2 and TRBJ2-1; 7 bases fit TRBD1. Unmatched junction bases numbered 9, after V lost 5 bases and J lost 8 bases. Germline loops: CDR1 SGHAT, CDR2 FQNNGV. This CDR3 is built from 14 residues. The CDR3 DNA reads TGTGCCAGCAGCCCATTTGAGGGGGCCGATGAGCAGTTCTTC. Translating it yields CASSPFEGADEQFF.

There are a few counts of this clone. The rearrangement uses TRBV7-2 and TRBJ2-6; TRBD2 aligns across 10 bases. CDR3 length: 18 residues. Unmatched junction bases numbered 11, after V lost 6 bases and J lost 3 bases. Germline V gives CDR1 SGHTA, CDR2 FQGNSA. CDR3 amino acids: CASSLERGGRVGANVLTF. Here the CDR3 DNA reads TGTGCCAGCAGTCTCGAGCGGGGGGGCCGAGTTGGGGCCAACGTCCTGACTTTC.